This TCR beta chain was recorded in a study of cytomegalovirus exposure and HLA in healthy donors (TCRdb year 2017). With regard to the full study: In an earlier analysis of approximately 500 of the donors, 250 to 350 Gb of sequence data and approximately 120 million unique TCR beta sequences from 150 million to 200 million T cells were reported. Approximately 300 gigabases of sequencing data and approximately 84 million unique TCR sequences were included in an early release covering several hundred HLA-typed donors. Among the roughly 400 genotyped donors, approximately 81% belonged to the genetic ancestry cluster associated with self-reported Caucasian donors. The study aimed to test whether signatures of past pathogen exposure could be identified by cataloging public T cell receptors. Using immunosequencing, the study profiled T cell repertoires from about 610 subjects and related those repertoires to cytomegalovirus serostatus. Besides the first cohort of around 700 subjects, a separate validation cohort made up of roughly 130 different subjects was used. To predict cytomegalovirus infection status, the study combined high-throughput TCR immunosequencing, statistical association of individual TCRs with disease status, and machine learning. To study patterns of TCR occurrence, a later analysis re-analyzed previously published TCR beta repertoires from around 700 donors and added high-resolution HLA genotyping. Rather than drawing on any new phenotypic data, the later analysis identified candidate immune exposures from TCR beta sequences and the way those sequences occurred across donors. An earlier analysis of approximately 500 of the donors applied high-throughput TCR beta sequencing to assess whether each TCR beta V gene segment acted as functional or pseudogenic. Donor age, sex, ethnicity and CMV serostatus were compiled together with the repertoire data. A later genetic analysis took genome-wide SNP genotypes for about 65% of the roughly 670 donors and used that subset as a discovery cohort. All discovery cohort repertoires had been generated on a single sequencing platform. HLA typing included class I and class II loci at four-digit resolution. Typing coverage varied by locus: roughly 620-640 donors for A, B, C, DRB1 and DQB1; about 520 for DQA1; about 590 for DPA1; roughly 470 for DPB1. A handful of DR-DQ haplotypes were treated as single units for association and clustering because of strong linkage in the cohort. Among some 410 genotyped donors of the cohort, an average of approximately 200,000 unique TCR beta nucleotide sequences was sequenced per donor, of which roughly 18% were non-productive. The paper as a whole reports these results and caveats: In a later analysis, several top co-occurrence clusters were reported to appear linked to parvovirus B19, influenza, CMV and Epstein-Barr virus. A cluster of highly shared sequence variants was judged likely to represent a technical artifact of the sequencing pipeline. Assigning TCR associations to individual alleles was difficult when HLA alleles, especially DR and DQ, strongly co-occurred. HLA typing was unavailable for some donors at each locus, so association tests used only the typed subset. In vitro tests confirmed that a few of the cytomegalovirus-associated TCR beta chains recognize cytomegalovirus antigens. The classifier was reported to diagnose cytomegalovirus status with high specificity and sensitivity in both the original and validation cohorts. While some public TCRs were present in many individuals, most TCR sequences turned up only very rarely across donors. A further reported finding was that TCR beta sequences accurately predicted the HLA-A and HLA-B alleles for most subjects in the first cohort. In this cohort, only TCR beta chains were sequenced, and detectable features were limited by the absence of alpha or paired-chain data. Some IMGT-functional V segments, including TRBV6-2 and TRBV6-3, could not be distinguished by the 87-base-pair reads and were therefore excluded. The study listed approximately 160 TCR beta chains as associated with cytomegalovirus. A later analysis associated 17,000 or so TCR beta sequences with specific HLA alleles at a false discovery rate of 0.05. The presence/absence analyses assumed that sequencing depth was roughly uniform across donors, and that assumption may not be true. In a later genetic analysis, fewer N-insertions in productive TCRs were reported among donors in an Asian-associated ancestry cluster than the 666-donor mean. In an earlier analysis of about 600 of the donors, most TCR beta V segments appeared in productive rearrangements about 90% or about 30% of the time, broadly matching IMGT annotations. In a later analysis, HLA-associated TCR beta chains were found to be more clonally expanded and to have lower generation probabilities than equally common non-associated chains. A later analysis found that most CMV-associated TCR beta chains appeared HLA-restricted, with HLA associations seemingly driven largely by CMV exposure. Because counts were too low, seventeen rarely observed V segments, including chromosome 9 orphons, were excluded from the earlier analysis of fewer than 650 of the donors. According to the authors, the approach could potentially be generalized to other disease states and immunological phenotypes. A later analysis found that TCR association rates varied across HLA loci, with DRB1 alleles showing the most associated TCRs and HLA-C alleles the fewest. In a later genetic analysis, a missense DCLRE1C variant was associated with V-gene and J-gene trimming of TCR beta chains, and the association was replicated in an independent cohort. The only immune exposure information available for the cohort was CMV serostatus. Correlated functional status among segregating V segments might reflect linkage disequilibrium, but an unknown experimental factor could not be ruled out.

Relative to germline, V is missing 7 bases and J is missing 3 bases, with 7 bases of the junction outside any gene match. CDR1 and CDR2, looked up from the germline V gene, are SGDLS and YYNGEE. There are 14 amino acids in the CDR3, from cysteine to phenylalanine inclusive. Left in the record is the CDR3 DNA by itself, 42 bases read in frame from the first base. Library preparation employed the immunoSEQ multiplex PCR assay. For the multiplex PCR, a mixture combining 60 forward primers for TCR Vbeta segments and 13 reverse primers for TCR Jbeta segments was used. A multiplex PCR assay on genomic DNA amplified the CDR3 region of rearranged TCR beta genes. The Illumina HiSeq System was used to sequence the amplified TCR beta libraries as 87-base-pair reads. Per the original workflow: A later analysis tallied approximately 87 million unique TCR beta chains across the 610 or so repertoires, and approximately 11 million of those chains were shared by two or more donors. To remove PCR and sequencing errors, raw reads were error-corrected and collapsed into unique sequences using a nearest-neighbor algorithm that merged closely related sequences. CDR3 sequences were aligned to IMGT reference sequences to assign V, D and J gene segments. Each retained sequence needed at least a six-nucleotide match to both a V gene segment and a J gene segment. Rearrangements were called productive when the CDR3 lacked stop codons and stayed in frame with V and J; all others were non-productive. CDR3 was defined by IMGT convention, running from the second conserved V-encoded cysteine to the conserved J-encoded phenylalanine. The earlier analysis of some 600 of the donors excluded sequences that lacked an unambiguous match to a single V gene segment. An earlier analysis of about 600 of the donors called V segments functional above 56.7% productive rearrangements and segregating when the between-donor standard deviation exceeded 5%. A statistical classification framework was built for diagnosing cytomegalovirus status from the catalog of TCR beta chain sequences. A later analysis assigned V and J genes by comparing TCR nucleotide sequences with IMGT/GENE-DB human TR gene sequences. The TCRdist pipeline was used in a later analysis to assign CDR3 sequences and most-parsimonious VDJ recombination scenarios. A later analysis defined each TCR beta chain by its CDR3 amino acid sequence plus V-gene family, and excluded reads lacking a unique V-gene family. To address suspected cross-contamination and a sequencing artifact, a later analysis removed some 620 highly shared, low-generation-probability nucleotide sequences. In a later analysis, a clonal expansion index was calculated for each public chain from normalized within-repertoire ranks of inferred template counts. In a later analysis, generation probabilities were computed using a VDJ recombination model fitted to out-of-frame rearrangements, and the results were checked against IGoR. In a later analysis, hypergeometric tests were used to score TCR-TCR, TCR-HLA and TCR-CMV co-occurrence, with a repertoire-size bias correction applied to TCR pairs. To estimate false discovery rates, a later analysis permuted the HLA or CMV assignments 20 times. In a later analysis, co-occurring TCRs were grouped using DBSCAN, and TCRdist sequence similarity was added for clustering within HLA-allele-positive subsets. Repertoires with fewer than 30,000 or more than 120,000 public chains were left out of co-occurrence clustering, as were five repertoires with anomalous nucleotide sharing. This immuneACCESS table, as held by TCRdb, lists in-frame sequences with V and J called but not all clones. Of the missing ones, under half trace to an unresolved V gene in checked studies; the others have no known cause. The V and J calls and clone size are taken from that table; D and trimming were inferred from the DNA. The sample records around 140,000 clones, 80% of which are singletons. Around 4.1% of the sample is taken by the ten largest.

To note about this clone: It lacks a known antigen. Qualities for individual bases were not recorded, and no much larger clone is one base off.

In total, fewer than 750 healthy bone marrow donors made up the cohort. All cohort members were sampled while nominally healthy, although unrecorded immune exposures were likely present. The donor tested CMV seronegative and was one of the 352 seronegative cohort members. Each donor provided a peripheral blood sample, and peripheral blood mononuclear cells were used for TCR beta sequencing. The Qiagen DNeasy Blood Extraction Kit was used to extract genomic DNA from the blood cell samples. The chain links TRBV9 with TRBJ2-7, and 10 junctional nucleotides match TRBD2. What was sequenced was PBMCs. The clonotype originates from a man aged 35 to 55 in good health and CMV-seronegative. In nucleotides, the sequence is TGTGCCAGCGGGGGTAGCGGGGGGAACTACGAGCAGTACTTC. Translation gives CASGGSGGNYEQYF.